The entry that follows covers one T cell receptor beta chain sequence. PCR involved 60 Vbeta and 13 Jbeta primers. The repertoire was sequenced with immunoSEQ multiplex PCR; TCRdb's copy has only in-frame clones and lacks some. This repertoire includes some 120,000 clones. The CDR3 totals 11 residues. Between the trimmed V and J ends, which lost 6 bases and 9 bases, there was a span of 9 bases. From germline, CDR1 is LNHDA and CDR2 SQIVND (reference sequence). This sample is drawn from a study of cytomegalovirus exposure and HLA in healthy donors. The TCR originated in a man younger than 35 in good health and CMV-seronegative. The rearrangement links TRBV19 to TRBJ2-1, with D unresolved. Source material: PBMCs. CDR3 protein: CASSPGSEQFF. The DNA of the CDR3 is TGTGCCAGTAGCCCTGGCTCTGAGCAGTTCTTC.